Following are 5 T cell receptor beta chains from one sample sequenced in a study of OX40 agonist ivuxolimab in advanced cancers. Measured with immunoSEQ multiplex PCR; TCRdb has only the in-frame clones, and not every one. The repertoire consists of more than 50,000 clones, with roughly 80% occurring once and the leading ten covering over 1%. The source was CD4+ or CD8+ T cells sorted from blood, collected in a trial of the OX40 agonist ivuxolimab. These TCRs come from an adult with an advanced solid tumor such as melanoma, head and neck, liver or kidney cancer.

The chain is built from TRBV11-1 and TRBJ2-5, with 10 bases that match TRBD1. Germline V gene lookup returns CDR1 SGHAT and CDR2 FQDESV (reference sequence). The CDR3 has 14 residues. The V and J ends lost 5 bases and 2 bases, in that order; junction bases with no gene match: 2. CDR3 in amino acids: CASSQGQGQETQYF. The DNA of the CDR3 is TGTGCCAGCAGCCAGGGACAGGGGCAAGAGACCCAGTACTTC.

The chain is built from TRBV5-8 and TRBJ2-7, with 7 bases that match TRBD2. In germline, CDR1 is SGHTS, CDR2 YDEGEE. J was trimmed by 4 bases and V by 5 bases; bases with no gene match: 6. The CDR3 sequence is 13 residues long. CDR3 in amino acids: CASRKVGGYEQYF. The CDR3, as DNA: TGTGCCAGCAGAAAAGTCGGGGGGTACGAGCAGTACTTC.

The CDR3 loop is CASSQDRRDYQPQHF. The CDR3 DNA follows: TGCGCCAGCAGCCAAGACCGCAGGGATTATCAGCCCCAGCATTTT. The chain carries TRBV4-1 and TRBJ1-5, with a tentative D call TRBD1 (5 bases). V gave up 0 bases and J gave up 5 bases, with 11 bases separating them. Germline assignment: CDR1 MGHRA and CDR2 YSYEKL. The CDR3 consists of 15 residues.

This rearrangement joins TRBV5-1 to TRBJ1-3, with D perhaps matching TRBD1 (6 bases). The CDR3 runs to 13 residues. Germline CDR1 SGHRS, CDR2 YFSETQ. Trimming took 8 bases from V and 5 from J, leaving 14 bases between them. The CDR3, as DNA: TGCGCCAGAGGGAAGGGGGGACGAAACACCATATATTTT. This gives the protein CARGKGGRNTIYF.

The gene calls are TRBV11-2 and TRBJ1-2; D is undetermined. CDR1 is SGHAT, CDR2 FQNNGV, per germline. The CDR3 consists of 17 residues. V was clipped by 2 bases and J by 1 base, with 17 bases between them. For the CDR3, the DNA is TGTGCCAGCAGCTTAACCCTCATTCGTGGCCTTAACTATGGCTACACCTTC. It is translated as CASSLTLIRGLNYGYTF.